This T cell receptor beta chain is from a study of blood T cells in healthy people across ages. Germline CDR1 is MNHEY and CDR2 is SMNVEV (reference sequence). V lost 3 bases to trimming and J lost 9 bases, with 9 bases between them. This CDR3 region has 11 residues. Primed by a sample-barcoded 5' primer and a J-beta primer mix, a second PCR proceeded for about 7 to 11 cycles. TCRdb passed the 5' RACE reads through MiXCR, listing each CDR3 protein once. The table lists 1.5 million to 2 million distinct CDR3 sequences, roughly two fifths of them singletons. This clonotype has ten or more counts. Sequencing was performed on blood. The chain employs TRBV27 and TRBJ2-7; D may be TRBD2 (5 bases). This receptor was taken from a human donor in good health. CDR3 in amino acids: CASSFGVRQYF. The CDR3 DNA reads as TGTGCCAGCAGTTTCGGGGTGAGGCAGTACTTC.